The 2 T cell receptor beta chains reported below all come from one sample, sequenced in a study of T cells in Graves' hyperthyroidism and ophthalmopathy. The CDR3 regions of TCR beta were amplified from RNA transcripts. The primer set for the first-round RT-PCR of the TCR CDR3 was HTBI. TCRdb re-derived calls from the multiplex PCR reads in MiXCR, one entry per CDR3 protein. The data show roughly 510,000 distinct CDR3 sequences, around 20% seen once. The sample consisted of blood. These TCRs come from a man in his late teens or twenties with Graves' hyperthyroidism.

The rearrangement uses TRBV5-1 and TRBJ2-3; D possibly matches TRBD1 or TRBD2 (5 bases each). The CDR3 extends over 17 amino acids. CDR1 is SGHRS and CDR2 is YFSETQ in the germline V gene. Deletions cut 3 bases from V and 5 bases from J, with 22 bases between. This chain's CDR3 is CASSSELGGGPGDTQYF. The CDR3 nucleotides read TGCGCCAGCAGCTCCGAACTAGGTGGGGGACCCGGAGATACGCAGTATTTT.

This clonotype came up a few times. The chain is built from TRBV27 and TRBJ2-7; 9 nucleotides agree with TRBD1. The CDR3 runs to 13 residues. Germline CDR1 reads MNHEY; CDR2 reads SMNVEV (reference sequence). The V and J ends lost 8 bases and 3 bases, in that order; junction bases with no gene match: 5. The CDR3: CASGLTGGYEQYF. The CDR3 DNA is TGTGCCAGCGGATTGACAGGGGGCTACGAGCAGTACTTC.